This TCR beta chain was obtained from a study of blood T cell repertoires in COVID-19. In the study overall: Acute and convalescent COVID-19 samples came from the United States, Italy and Spain.

The assay was immunoSEQ multiplex PCR, and TCRdb's table has in-frame clones only and misses some. The table shows under 200,000 clones, with 84% occurring only once. CDR3 size: 15 residues. With V trimmed by 6 bases and J by 2 bases, 6 bases remained unmatched. Per the germline V gene, CDR1 is MGHRA and CDR2 is YSYEKL. The chain uses TRBV4-1 and TRBJ2-1; 8 bases agree with TRBD1. The TCR was taken from a man between 18 and 35 years old with active or convalescent COVID-19. The sample consisted of peripheral blood. CDR3 coding DNA: TGCGCCAGCAGACCGACAGGGGTGGCCTACAATGAGCAGTTCTTC. This encodes CASRPTGVAYNEQFF.